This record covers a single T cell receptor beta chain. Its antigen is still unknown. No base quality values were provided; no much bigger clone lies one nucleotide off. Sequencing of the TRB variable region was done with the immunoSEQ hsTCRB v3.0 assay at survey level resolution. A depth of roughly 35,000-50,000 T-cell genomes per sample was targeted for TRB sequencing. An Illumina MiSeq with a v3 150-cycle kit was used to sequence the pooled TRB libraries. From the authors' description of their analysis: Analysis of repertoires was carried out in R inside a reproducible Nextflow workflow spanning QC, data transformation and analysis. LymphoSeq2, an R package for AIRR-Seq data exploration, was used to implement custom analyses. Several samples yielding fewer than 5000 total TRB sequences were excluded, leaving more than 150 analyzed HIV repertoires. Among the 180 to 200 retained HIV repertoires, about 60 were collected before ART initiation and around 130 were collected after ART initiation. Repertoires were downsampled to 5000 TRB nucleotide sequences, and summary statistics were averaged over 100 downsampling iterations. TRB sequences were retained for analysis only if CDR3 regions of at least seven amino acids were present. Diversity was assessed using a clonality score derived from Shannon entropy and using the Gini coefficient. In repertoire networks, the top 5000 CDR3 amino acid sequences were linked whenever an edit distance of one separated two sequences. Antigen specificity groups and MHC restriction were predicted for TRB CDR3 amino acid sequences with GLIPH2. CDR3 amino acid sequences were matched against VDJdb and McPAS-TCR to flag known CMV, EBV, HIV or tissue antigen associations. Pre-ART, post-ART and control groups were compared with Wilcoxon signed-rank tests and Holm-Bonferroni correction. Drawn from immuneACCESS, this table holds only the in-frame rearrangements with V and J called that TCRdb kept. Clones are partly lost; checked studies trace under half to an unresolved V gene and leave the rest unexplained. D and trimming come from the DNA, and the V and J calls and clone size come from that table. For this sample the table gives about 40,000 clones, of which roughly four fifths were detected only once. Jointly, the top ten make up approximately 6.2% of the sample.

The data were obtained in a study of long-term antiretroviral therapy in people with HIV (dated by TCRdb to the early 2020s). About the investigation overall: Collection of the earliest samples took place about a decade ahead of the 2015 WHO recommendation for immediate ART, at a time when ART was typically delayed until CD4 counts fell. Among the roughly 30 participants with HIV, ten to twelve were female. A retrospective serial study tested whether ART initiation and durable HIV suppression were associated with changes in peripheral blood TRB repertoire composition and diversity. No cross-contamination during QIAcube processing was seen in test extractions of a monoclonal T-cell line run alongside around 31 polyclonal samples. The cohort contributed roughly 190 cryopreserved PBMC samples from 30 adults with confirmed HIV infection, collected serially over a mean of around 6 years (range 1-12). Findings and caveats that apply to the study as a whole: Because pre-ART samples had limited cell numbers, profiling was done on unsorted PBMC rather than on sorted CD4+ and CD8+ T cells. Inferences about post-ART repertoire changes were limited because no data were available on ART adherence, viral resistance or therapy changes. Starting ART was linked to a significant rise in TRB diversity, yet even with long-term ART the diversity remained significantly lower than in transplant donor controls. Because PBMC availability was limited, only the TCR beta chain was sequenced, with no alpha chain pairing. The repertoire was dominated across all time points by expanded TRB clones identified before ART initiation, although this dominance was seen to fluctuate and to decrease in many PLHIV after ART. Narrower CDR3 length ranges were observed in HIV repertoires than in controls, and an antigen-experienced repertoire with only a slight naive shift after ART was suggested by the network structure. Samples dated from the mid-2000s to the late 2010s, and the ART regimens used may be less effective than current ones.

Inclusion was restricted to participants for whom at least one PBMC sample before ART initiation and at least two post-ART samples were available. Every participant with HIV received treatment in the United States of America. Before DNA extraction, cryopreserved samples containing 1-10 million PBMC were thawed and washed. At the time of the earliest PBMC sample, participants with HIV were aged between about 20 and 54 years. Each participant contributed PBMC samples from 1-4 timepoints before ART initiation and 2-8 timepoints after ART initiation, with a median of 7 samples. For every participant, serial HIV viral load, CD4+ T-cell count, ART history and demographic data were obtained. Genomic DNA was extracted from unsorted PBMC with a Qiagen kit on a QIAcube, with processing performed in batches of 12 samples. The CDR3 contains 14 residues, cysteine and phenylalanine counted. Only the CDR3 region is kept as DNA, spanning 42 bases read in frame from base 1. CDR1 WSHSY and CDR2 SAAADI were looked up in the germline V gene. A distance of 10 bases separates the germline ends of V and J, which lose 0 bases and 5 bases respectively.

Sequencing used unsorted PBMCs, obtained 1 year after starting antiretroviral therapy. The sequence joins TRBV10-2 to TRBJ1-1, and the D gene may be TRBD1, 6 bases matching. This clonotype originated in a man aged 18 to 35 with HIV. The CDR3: CASSESGGTTEAFF. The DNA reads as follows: TGCGCCAGCAGTGAGTCCGGCGGGACAACTGAAGCTTTCTTT.